This entry lists 6 T cell receptor beta chains sequenced from one sample in a study of early T cells in non-severe SARS-CoV-2 infection. Via MiXCR, TCRdb re-called the 5' RACE reads, giving one row per CDR3 protein. The sample yields 85,000 to 100,000 distinct CDR3 sequences, roughly an eighth seen once. The sequenced sample was whole blood. These receptors were taken from an adult who was a healthcare worker with PCR-confirmed SARS-CoV-2 infection or an uninfected control (not recorded which).

This clonotype was recorded many times. The J gene is TRBJ1-3, the V gene TRBV27, with 8 bases lining up with TRBD1. Germline CDR1 is MNHEY and CDR2 is SMNVEV (reference sequence). There are 15 residues in the CDR3. J was trimmed by 2 bases and V by 5 bases; bases with no gene match: 5. CDR3 loop: CASSTNRGAGNTIYF. The CDR3 DNA is TGTGCCAGCAGTACAAACAGGGGGGCTGGAAACACCATATATTTT.

The V gene is TRBV6-2 or TRBV6-3, the J gene TRBJ2-3, with a tentative D call TRBD2 (5 bases). With 6 bases removed from V and 0 bases from J, the gap between germline ends came to 10 bases. This CDR3 contains 14 residues. Germline V gene lookup returns CDR1 MNHEY and CDR2 SVGEGT. CDR3 in DNA: TGTGCCAGCAGCCTGGACTTGAGCACAGATACGCAGTATTTT. It yields the protein CASSLDLSTDTQYF.

V usage is TRBV6-5 and J usage is TRBJ2-5; 13 bases match TRBD2. Germline V CDR1 and CDR2: MNHEY, SVGAGI. The CDR3 covers 17 residues. The J segment lost 9 bases and the V segment lost 0 bases, leaving 10 bases of the junction unmatched. CDR3 coding DNA: TGTGCCAGCAGTTACTCCTGGACTAGCGGGGGTGGTTCGGCCCAGTACTTC. The encoded protein is CASSYSWTSGGGSAQYF.

As regards this clonotype: A read error may explain this, as a much larger clone is one base away. The V and J genes are TRBV27 and TRBJ2-1; a weak D match, TRBD1 (5 bases). Germline V gene sequence: CDR1 MNHEY, CDR2 SMNVEV (reference sequence). The CDR3 is 16 residues long. The CDR3 reads CTSSLYGRKGYNEQFF. DNA of the CDR3: TGTACCAGCAGTTTATACGGCCGTAAGGGGTACAATGAGCAGTTCTTC.

The sample holds many counts of this clonotype. The V and J genes are TRBV7-2 and TRBJ1-4, with no clear D. The CDR3 sequence is 16 residues long. Germline loops: CDR1 SGHTA, CDR2 FQGNSA. V lost 7 bases and J lost 0, with 15 bases in between. The CDR3 DNA sequence: TGTGCCAGCAAGCGCCATGGGAGGGCAACTAATGAAAAACTGTTTTTT. It yields the protein CASKRHGRATNEKLFF.

Concerning this clonotype itself: Being one base from a much bigger clone, this may be a read error. The chain couples TRBV5-1 to TRBJ2-1; D possibly corresponds to TRBD2 (6 bases). The V gene's germline CDR1 is SGHRS and CDR2 YFSETQ. V was cut by 8 bases and J by 8 bases, with 20 bases left in between. CDR3 length: 14 amino acids. CDR3 loop: CARSRRDSGDEQFF. The CDR3 bases are TGCGCCAGGAGCCGGCGGGACTCAGGCGATGAGCAGTTCTTC.